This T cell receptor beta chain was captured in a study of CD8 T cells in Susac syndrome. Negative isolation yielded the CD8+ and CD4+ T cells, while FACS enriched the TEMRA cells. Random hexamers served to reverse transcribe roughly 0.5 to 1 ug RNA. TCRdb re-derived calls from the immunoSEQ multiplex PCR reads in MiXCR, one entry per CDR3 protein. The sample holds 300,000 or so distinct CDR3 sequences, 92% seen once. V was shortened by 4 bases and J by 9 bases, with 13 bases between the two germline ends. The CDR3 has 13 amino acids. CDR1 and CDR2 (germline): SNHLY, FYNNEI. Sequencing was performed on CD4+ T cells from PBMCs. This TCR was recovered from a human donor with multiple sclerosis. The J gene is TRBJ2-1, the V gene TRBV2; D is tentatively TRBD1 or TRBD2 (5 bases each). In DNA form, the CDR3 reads TGTGCCAGCAGTGGAGACGGGGCTCGTGAGCAGTTCTTC. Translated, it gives CASSGDGAREQFF. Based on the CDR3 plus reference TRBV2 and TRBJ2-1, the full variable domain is EPEVTQTPSHQVTQMGQEVILRCVPISNHLYFYWYRQILGQKVEFLVSFYNNEISEKSEIFDDQFSVERPDGSNFTLKIRSTKLEDSAMYFCASSGDGAREQFFGPGTRLTVL.